Listed here is a single T cell receptor beta chain. CDR3 length: 17 residues. Germline V gene lookup returns CDR1 SGHTA and CDR2 FQGTGA. The V end was cut by 0 bases, the J end by 3 bases, with 15 bases between. This specimen comes from a study of shared clonotypes between healthy human individuals. The protocol was immunoSEQ multiplex PCR, while the TCRdb copy is restricted to in-frame clones and leaves out a portion. The data contain more than 2 million clones, around 95% of them seen just once; the ten biggest clones take up about 1.6%. Naive CD8 cells comprised CD45RO-negative, CCR7-positively selected cells, excluding terminally differentiated effector memory CD45RA+ cells.

The genes are TRBV7-3 and TRBJ2-1; unclear D gene. Sample: naive CD8+ T cells from PBMCs. The sequence was collected from a man between 18 and 35 years old in good health. Some clones in this sample may be carry-over from other donors' samples. CDR3 residues: CASSLTSKVSGYNEQFF. DNA of the CDR3: TGTGCCAGCAGCTTAACCTCCAAAGTTTCGGGCTACAATGAGCAGTTCTTC.